Described below is a single TCR beta chain sequence and its context. Antigen: not known. The V and J ends lost 0 bases and 0 bases respectively, with 8 bases between them. The CDR3 consists of 16 residues. The germline CDR1 and CDR2 sequences are KGHSH and LQKENI. Assays captured about 10^5 TCR templates per sample. Some clones are missing from TCRdb's copy, which holds only in-frame ones; the method was immunoSEQ multiplex PCR. Altogether 97,000 or so clones are present, 90% to 95% being singletons, with the ten largest covering 0.9% to 1.3%. This specimen comes from a study of siplizumab effects on memory and regulatory T cells. The study, taken as a whole, reports: Roughly 75-96% of proliferating clones (CD4+ or CD8+) could not be assigned a naive or memory phenotype. Tregs proliferating in siplizumab cultures lacked confirmation of their suppressive function. Unstimulated naive T cells seemed to show more diversity than memory cells did, and they also seemed to be among the major contributors to the alloresponse.

The chain is built from TRBV18 and TRBJ2-2, with D possibly being TRBD2 (6 bases). The sequencing sample was made of CD4+ T cells sorted from blood. The receptor comes from a human donor in good health. The CDR3 DNA sequence: TGTGCCAGCTCACCACCCGGGACTGCGAACACCGGGGAGCTGTTTTTT. Translated: CASSPPGTANTGELFF.